This paragraph reports one T cell receptor (beta chain). The data were taken from a study of blood T cell repertoires in COVID-19. Profiled with immunoSEQ multiplex PCR; TCRdb holds only in-frame clones, not every one. The top ten hold about 0.95% of the sample, which has around 200,000 clones, about 87% seen once. CDR1 and CDR2 (germline): SGHTA, FQGNSA. V gave up 3 bases and J gave up 12 bases, with 18 bases separating them. The CDR3 sequence is 14 residues long. Sequencing was done on a sample of peripheral blood. This clonotype was sampled from a woman aged 18-30 years who had recovered from COVID-19. This chain joins TRBV7-2 and TRBJ2-1, with TRBD1 as a possible D gene (5 bases). CDR3 DNA: TGTGCCAGCAGCTTCGGAGACACAGGCTTCGGGCAGTTCTTC. This gives the protein CASSFGDTGFGQFF. Based on the CDR3 plus reference TRBV7-2 and TRBJ2-1, the full variable domain is GAGVSQSPSNKVTEKGKDVELRCDPISGHTALYWYRQSLGQGLEFLIYFQGNSAPDKSGLPSDRFSAERTGGSVSTLTIQRTQQEDSAVYLCASSFGDTGFGQFFGPGTRLTVL.